This T cell receptor beta chain was observed in a study of Graves' ophthalmopathy and Graves' hyperthyroidism. The TCR beta CDR3 regions underwent amplification from RNA transcripts. RT-PCR in the first round used HTBI primers; a second-round multiplex PCR followed. TCRdb processed the multiplex PCR reads anew with MiXCR; each CDR3 protein has one entry. The table shows about 480,000 distinct CDR3 sequences, with 13% to 15% occurring only once. The specimen was blood. The receptor was isolated from a woman younger than 45 with Graves' ophthalmopathy.

CDR3 sequence (DNA): TGTGCCAGCAAACAGGCTTGGGCCACTGAAGCTTTCTTT. Protein: CASKQAWATEAFF. The V call is TRBV6-1, the J call TRBJ1-1; the D gene is possibly TRBD1 (5 bases). Trimming left V 7 bases short and J 4 bases short, with 13 bases between. Germline V gene sequence: CDR1 MNHNS, CDR2 SASEGT. CDR3 size: 13 residues.